A single T cell receptor (beta chain) is shown here with its context. Measured with immunoSEQ multiplex PCR; TCRdb has only the in-frame clones, and not every one. The table includes some 270,000 clones, around nine tenths detected once. The data were obtained in a study of blood T cell repertoires in COVID-19. This CDR3 contains 22 residues. Looked up from germline, CDR1 is MGHRA and CDR2 is YSYEKL. V dropped 0 bases and J dropped 4; count of bases not matched to a gene: 21. The V gene is TRBV4-1, the J gene TRBJ2-1, with TRBD2 matching 10 bases. The source material was PBMCs or T cells enriched from blood (not recorded which). The origin of this receptor is a woman in her thirties or forties who had been exposed to COVID-19. The CDR3 loop is CASSQDRISISGGRSGYNEQFF. The CDR3, as DNA: TGCGCCAGCAGCCAAGATCGTATTAGTATTAGCGGGGGGAGGAGTGGGTACAATGAGCAGTTCTTC.